This is a list of T cell receptor beta chains from one sample in a study of early T cells in non-severe SARS-CoV-2 infection. One entry per CDR3 protein, called by TCRdb with MiXCR from the 5' RACE reads. This sample has some 52,000 distinct CDR3 sequences, with just over 8% found just once. Sample: whole blood. The receptor source for this set is an adult who was a healthcare worker with PCR-confirmed SARS-CoV-2 infection or an uninfected control (not recorded which). Each CDR3 is given with its conserved first and last residue. D genes are given only for firm matches.

v_call: TRBV6-2/TRBV6-3; d_call: NA; cdr3_length: 14; j_call: TRBJ1-2; cdr3_aa: CASILDPSAYGYTF
v_call: TRBV4-1; d_call: NA; cdr3_length: 15; j_call: TRBJ1-2; cdr3_aa: CASSPWGQIADGYTF
v_call: TRBV20-1; d_call: TRBD2; cdr3_length: 16; j_call: TRBJ2-7; cdr3_aa: CSAREGSGGGSYEQYF
v_call: TRBV10-3; d_call: NA; cdr3_length: 14; j_call: TRBJ1-1; cdr3_aa: CAISESGPQAEAFF
v_call: TRBV5-1; d_call: NA; cdr3_length: 13; j_call: TRBJ2-7; cdr3_aa: CASRQATSYEQYF
v_call: TRBV7-9; d_call: NA; cdr3_length: 12; j_call: TRBJ1-1; cdr3_aa: CASRLNRREAFF
v_call: TRBV28; d_call: TRBD1; cdr3_length: 22; j_call: TRBJ2-6; cdr3_aa: CASRTPHPATGQGTTGANVLTF
v_call: TRBV28; d_call: TRBD2; cdr3_length: 15; j_call: TRBJ2-7; cdr3_aa: CASSLMTSGTYEQYF
v_call: TRBV19; d_call: TRBD2; cdr3_length: 15; j_call: TRBJ2-7; cdr3_aa: CASSASSGWGHEQYF
v_call: TRBV29-1; d_call: NA; cdr3_length: 13; j_call: TRBJ2-5; cdr3_aa: CSVEVTDQETQYF
v_call: TRBV7-9; d_call: NA; cdr3_length: 12; j_call: TRBJ2-1; cdr3_aa: CASREGYNEQFF
v_call: TRBV7-3; d_call: NA; cdr3_length: 15; j_call: TRBJ2-1; cdr3_aa: CASSLTATVYNEQFF
v_call: TRBV11-3; d_call: NA; cdr3_length: 18; j_call: TRBJ2-3; cdr3_aa: CASSLDPDFEGTTDTQYF
v_call: TRBV25-1; d_call: NA; cdr3_length: 14; j_call: TRBJ2-7; cdr3_aa: CASSEDNEPYEQYF
v_call: TRBV12-3/TRBV12-4; d_call: TRBD1; cdr3_length: 17; j_call: TRBJ1-6; cdr3_aa: CASSLGRTGAVNSPLHF
v_call: TRBV4-1; d_call: NA; cdr3_length: 17; j_call: TRBJ1-6; cdr3_aa: CASSQEVRSSYNSPLHF
v_call: TRBV5-1; d_call: NA; cdr3_length: 15; j_call: TRBJ1-3; cdr3_aa: CASSPAAGTGNTIYF
v_call: TRBV10-3; d_call: TRBD2; cdr3_length: 14; j_call: TRBJ2-1; cdr3_aa: CAISSSLRGNEQFF
v_call: TRBV7-2; d_call: NA; cdr3_length: 14; j_call: TRBJ2-5; cdr3_aa: CASSLAHSGETQYF
v_call: TRBV7-6; d_call: NA; cdr3_length: 14; j_call: TRBJ2-6; cdr3_aa: CASSSLLGANVLTF
v_call: TRBV6-2/TRBV6-3; d_call: TRBD1; cdr3_length: 14; j_call: TRBJ1-5; cdr3_aa: CASTMDRRNQPQHF
v_call: TRBV9; d_call: TRBD2; cdr3_length: 13; j_call: TRBJ2-1; cdr3_aa: CASSGTSYNEQFF
v_call: TRBV27; d_call: NA; cdr3_length: 14; j_call: TRBJ2-1; cdr3_aa: CASKRGSSYNEQFF
v_call: TRBV7-8; d_call: NA; cdr3_length: 11; j_call: TRBJ2-3; cdr3_aa: CASSLRDTQYF
v_call: TRBV20-1; d_call: NA; cdr3_length: 12; j_call: TRBJ2-1; cdr3_aa: CSARDRPNEQFF
v_call: TRBV4-1; d_call: NA; cdr3_length: 15; j_call: TRBJ2-1; cdr3_aa: CASSQGLSSYNEQFF
v_call: TRBV7-9; d_call: NA; cdr3_length: 13; j_call: TRBJ2-1; cdr3_aa: CASSFGGINEQFF
v_call: TRBV5-4; d_call: NA; cdr3_length: 14; j_call: TRBJ1-1; cdr3_aa: CASSSPPGNTEAFF
v_call: TRBV14; d_call: TRBD1; cdr3_length: 16; j_call: TRBJ1-2; cdr3_aa: CASSRTDRGGSYGYTF
v_call: TRBV28; d_call: TRBD2; cdr3_length: 16; j_call: TRBJ2-7; cdr3_aa: CASSGGRAHYYYQQYF
v_call: TRBV3-1; d_call: NA; cdr3_length: 15; j_call: TRBJ1-1; cdr3_aa: CASSPKGTPNTEAFF
v_call: TRBV7-9; d_call: NA; cdr3_length: 15; j_call: TRBJ1-4; cdr3_aa: CASSPQAKPNEKLFF
v_call: TRBV7-5; d_call: NA; cdr3_length: 19; j_call: TRBJ2-7; cdr3_aa: CISVPEASDVGPSSYEQYF
v_call: TRBV12-5; d_call: NA; cdr3_length: 14; j_call: TRBJ1-6; cdr3_aa: CPQALGSYNSPLHF
v_call: TRBV29-1; d_call: NA; cdr3_length: 10; j_call: TRBJ2-7; cdr3_aa: CSVELDQQYF
v_call: TRBV29-1; d_call: TRBD1; cdr3_length: 11; j_call: TRBJ1-1; cdr3_aa: CSVGQGPEAFF
v_call: TRBV6-6; d_call: TRBD2; cdr3_length: 17; j_call: TRBJ2-3; cdr3_aa: CASSAGARSLFLDTQYF
v_call: TRBV5-1; d_call: NA; cdr3_length: 14; j_call: TRBJ1-2; cdr3_aa: CASSAGGANYGYTF
v_call: TRBV25-1; d_call: TRBD1; cdr3_length: 16; j_call: TRBJ1-2; cdr3_aa: CASSGSGTGNFHGYTF
v_call: TRBV7-9; d_call: TRBD2; cdr3_length: 20; j_call: TRBJ2-2; cdr3_aa: CASSRVKLAGGGTNTGELFF
v_call: TRBV30; d_call: NA; cdr3_length: 13; j_call: TRBJ1-1; cdr3_aa: CAWRGLLNTEAFF
v_call: TRBV4-2; d_call: NA; cdr3_length: 16; j_call: TRBJ1-5; cdr3_aa: CASSQDGRGSNQPQHF
v_call: TRBV5-1; d_call: TRBD1; cdr3_length: 14; j_call: TRBJ1-1; cdr3_aa: CASSYRGGGTEAFF
v_call: TRBV7-2; d_call: TRBD1; cdr3_length: 13; j_call: TRBJ1-2; cdr3_aa: CASSYGTAYGYTF
v_call: TRBV29-1; d_call: TRBD2; cdr3_length: 15; j_call: TRBJ2-1; cdr3_aa: CSVGTSGSSYNEQFF
v_call: TRBV5-4; d_call: NA; cdr3_length: 13; j_call: TRBJ1-1; cdr3_aa: CASSLVVNTEAFF
v_call: TRBV9; d_call: NA; cdr3_length: 19; j_call: TRBJ2-1; cdr3_aa: CASSALPSQGHRGANEQFF
v_call: TRBV9; d_call: NA; cdr3_length: 15; j_call: TRBJ2-6; cdr3_aa: CASSVGVGGANVLTF
v_call: TRBV5-4; d_call: NA; cdr3_length: 14; j_call: TRBJ1-2; cdr3_aa: CASSLGGKDYGYTF